The following is a TCR beta chain sequence with its context. The antigen is unknown. Assay used: immunoSEQ multiplex PCR; TCRdb lists only in-frame clones, some missing. The table has millions of clones, 90% to 95% seen once. These data are taken from a study of shared clonotypes between healthy human individuals. General study points: Among donors, the sharing of clonotypes was expected to be influenced by sequencing depth. Relative to their counterparts shared across all four donors, non-shared clonotypes exhibited diminished generation probabilities.

Memory CD4+ cells were the fraction left after CD45RA+ naive selection. Germline CDR1 and CDR2: ENHRY and SYGVKD. The V end lost 4 bases, the J end lost 2 bases, and 18 bases lay between the germline ends. CDR3 length equals 16 residues. The receptor comes from a man aged 18 to 29 in good health. Some clones in this sample may be carry-over from other donors' samples. The chain has TRBV10-3 and TRBJ2-7; D is perhaps TRBD1 (5 bases). Input material: naive CD4+ T cells from PBMCs. Subset noted: CD45RA+ positively selected. The CDR3 reads CAISGVWTFFTYEQYF. Here the CDR3 DNA reads TGTGCCATCAGTGGAGTTTGGACATTTTTTACCTACGAGCAGTACTTC.